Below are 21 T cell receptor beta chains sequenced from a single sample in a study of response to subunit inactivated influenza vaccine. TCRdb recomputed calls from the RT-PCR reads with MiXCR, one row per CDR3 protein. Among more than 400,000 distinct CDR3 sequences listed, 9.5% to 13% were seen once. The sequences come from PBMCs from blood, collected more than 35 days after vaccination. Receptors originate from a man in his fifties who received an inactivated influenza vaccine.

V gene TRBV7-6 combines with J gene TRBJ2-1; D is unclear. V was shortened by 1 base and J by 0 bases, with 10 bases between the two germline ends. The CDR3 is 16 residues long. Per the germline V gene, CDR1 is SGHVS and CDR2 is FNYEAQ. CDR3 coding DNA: TGTGCCAGCAGCTTAGGGGTCCTTAGCTCCTACAATGAGCAGTTCTTC. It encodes CASSLGVLSSYNEQFF.

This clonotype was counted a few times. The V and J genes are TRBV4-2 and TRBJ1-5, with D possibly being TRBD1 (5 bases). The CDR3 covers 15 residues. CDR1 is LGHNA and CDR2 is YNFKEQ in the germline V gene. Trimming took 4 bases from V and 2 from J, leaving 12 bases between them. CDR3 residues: CASSPEGRGNQPQHF. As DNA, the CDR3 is TGTGCCAGCAGCCCAGAGGGGCGCGGCAATCAGCCCCAGCATTTT.

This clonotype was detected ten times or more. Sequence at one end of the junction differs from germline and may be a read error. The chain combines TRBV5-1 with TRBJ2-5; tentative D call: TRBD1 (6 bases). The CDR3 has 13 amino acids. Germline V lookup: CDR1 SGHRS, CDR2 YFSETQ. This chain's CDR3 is CASSFGTQETQYF. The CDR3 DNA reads TGTGCCAGCAGCTTTGGGACACAAGAGACCCAGTACTTC. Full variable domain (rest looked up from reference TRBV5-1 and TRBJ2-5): KAGVTQTPRYLIKTRGQQVTLSCSPISGHRSVSWYQQTPGQGLQFLFEYFSETQRNKGNFPGRFSGRQFSNSRSEMNVSTLELGDSALYLCASSFGTQETQYFGPGTRLLVL.

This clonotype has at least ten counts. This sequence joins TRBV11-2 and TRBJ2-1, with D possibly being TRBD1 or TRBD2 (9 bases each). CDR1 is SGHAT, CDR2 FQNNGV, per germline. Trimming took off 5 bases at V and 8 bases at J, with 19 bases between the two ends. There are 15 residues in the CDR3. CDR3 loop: CASSRTGGGRDEQFF. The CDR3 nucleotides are TGTGCCAGCAGCCGTACAGGGGGCGGGAGGGATGAGCAGTTCTTC.

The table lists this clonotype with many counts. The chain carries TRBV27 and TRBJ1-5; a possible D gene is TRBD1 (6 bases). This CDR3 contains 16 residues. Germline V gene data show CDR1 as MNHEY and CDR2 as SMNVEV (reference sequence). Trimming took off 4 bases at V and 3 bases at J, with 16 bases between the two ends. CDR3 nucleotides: TGTGCCAGCAGTTCCAAATGGACAGAGTTCAATCAGCCCCAGCATTTT. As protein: CASSSKWTEFNQPQHF.

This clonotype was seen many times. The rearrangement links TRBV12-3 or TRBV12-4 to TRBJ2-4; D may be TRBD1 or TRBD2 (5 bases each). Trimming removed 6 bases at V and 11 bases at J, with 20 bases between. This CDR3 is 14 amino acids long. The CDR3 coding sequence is TGTGCCAGCAGCTTTGATGCCGGGGCCACCCTTCAGTACTTC. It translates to CASSFDAGATLQYF.

The CDR3 is CASSAPGTDTQYF. In nucleotides, the CDR3 is TGTGCCAGCAGCGCCCCGGGCACAGATACGCAGTATTTT. The V gene is TRBV7-6, the J gene TRBJ2-3; D unresolved. V lost 5 bases and J 1 base, leaving 7 bases between the germline ends. CDR1 and CDR2 from the germline V gene are SGHVS and FNYEAQ. The CDR3 has 13 residues.

The CDR3 region has the DNA TGTGCCAGCAGCCCCGGGACAGGGGTTAACTATGGCTACACCTTC. As protein: CASSPGTGVNYGYTF. This chain uses TRBV27 with TRBJ1-2, with 10 bases aligning to TRBD1. This CDR3 is 15 amino acids long. CDR1 and CDR2 from the germline V gene are MNHEY and SMNVEV (reference sequence). The J segment lost 1 base and the V segment lost 6 bases, leaving 5 bases of the junction unmatched.

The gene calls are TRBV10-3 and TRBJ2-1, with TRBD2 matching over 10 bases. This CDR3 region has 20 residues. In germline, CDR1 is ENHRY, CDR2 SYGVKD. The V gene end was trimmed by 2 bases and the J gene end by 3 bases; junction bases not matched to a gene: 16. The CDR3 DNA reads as TGTGCCATCAGTGAGACCAGACTAGCGGGCCTTCTAATTCGCTACAATGAGCAGTTCTTC. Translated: CAISETRLAGLLIRYNEQFF.

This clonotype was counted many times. CDR3 nucleotide sequence: TGTGCCAGCAAAACAGGGTTAGGGAACTATGGCTACACCTTC. Translating gives CASKTGLGNYGYTF. The genes are TRBV12-3 or TRBV12-4 and TRBJ1-2; perhaps TRBD1 as D (6 bases). The CDR3 has 14 residues. Trimming pared 7 bases from V and 2 bases from J, leaving 14 bases between.

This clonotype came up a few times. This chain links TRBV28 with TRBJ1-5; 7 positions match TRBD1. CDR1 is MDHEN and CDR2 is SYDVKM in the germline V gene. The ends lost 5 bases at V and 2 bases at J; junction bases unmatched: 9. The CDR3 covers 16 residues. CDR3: CASSRKRGLRNQPQHF. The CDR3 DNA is TGTGCCAGCAGTCGAAAAAGGGGGCTTCGCAATCAGCCCCAGCATTTT.

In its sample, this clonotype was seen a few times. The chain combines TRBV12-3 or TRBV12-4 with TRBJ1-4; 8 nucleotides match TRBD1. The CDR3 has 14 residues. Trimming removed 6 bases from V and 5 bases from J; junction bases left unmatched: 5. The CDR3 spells CASRPDRGNEKLFF. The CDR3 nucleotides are TGTGCCAGCAGGCCAGACAGGGGAAATGAAAAACTGTTTTTT.

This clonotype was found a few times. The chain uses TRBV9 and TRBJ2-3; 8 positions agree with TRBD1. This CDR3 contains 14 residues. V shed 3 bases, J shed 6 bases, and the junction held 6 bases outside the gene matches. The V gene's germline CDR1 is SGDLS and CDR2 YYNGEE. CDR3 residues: CASSAGTGGDTQYF. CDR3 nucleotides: TGTGCCAGCAGCGCCGGGACAGGAGGCGATACGCAGTATTTT.

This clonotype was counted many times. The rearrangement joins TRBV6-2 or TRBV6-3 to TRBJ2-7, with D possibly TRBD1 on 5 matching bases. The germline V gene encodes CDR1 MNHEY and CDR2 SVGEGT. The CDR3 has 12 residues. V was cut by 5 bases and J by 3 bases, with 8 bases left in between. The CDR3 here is CASSTGNYEQYF. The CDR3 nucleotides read TGTGCCAGCAGTACAGGAAACTACGAGCAGTACTTC.

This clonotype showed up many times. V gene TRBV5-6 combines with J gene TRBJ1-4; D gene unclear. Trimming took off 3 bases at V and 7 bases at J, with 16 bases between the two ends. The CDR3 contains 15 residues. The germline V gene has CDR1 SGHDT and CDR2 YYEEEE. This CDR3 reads CASSWREVGGEKLFF. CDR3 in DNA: TGTGCCAGCAGCTGGCGGGAGGTCGGCGGTGAAAAACTGTTTTTT.

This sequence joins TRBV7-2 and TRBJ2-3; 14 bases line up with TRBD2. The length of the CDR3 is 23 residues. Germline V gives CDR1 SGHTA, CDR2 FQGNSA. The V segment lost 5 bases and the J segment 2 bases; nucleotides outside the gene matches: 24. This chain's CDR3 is CASSNFPGQTNKGLAGATDTQYF. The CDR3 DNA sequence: TGTGCCAGCAGCAACTTCCCGGGACAGACAAACAAGGGACTAGCGGGAGCCACAGATACGCAGTATTTT.

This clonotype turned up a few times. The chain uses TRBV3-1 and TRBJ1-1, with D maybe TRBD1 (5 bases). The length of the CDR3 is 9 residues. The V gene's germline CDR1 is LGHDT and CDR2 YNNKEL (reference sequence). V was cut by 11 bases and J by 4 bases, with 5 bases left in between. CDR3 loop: CAGGTEAFF. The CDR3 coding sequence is TGTGCCGGGGGCACTGAAGCTTTCTTT. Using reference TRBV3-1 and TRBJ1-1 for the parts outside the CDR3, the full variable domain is DTAVSQTPKYLVTQMGNDKSIKCEQNLGHDTMYWYKQDSKKFLKIMFSYNNKELIINETVPNRFSPKSPDKAHLNLHINSLELGDSAVYFCAGGTEAFFGQGTRLTVV.

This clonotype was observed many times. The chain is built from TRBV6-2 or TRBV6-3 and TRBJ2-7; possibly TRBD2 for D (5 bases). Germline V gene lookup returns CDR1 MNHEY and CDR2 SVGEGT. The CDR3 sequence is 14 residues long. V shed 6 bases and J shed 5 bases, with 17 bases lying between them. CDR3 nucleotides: TGTGCCAGCAGCCCACAAGGGAGTTGGAACGAGCAGTACTTC. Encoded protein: CASSPQGSWNEQYF.

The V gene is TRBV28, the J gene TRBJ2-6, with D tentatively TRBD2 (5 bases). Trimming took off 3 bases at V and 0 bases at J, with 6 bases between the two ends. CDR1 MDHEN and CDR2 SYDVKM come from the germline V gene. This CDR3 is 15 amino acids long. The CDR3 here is CASSLDFSGANVLTF. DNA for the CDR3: TGTGCCAGCAGTTTGGACTTCTCTGGGGCCAACGTCCTGACTTTC.

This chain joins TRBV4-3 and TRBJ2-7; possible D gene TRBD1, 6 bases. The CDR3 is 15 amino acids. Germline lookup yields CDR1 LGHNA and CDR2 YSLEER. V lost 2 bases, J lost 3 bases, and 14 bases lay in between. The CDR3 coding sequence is TGCGCCAGCAGCCAATATCCGAGGGACAACTACGAGCAGTACTTC. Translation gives CASSQYPRDNYEQYF.

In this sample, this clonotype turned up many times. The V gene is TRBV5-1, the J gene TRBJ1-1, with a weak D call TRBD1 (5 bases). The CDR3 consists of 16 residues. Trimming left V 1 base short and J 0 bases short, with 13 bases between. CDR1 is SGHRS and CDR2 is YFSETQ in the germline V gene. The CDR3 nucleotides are TGCGCCAGCAGCTTGCGGATGGGACCCTTGAACACTGAAGCTTTCTTT. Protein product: CASSLRMGPLNTEAFF.